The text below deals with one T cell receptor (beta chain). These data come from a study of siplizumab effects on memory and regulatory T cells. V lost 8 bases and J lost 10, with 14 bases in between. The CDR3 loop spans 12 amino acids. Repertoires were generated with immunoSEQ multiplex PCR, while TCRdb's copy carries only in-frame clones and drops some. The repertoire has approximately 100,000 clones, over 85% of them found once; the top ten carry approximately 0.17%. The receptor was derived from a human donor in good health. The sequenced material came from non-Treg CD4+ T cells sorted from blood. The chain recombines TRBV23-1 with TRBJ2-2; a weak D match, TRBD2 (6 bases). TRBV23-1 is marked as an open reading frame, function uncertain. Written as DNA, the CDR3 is TGCGCCAGCCCCGGAGGGTCGGAGGAGCTGTTTTTT. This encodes CASPGGSEELFF.